The clone carrying this T cell receptor (beta chain) was seen only a few times. The target antigen is unknown. Germline CDR1 GTSNPN, CDR2 SVGIG (reference sequence). CDR3 size: 14 residues. V lost 4 bases, J lost 0 bases, and 10 bases lay in between. The sample belongs to a study of T-cell memory formation after mild COVID-19. In the study overall: There were largely donor-specific TCR clusters. Findings and caveats of the study: Contracting CD4+ clones were located mainly in CM and EM, and CD8+ clones in EMRA. Some clones that responded were present in memory (sampled pre-infection), which suggests cross-reactive memory joined.

TCRdb reanalysed the 5' RACE reads using MiXCR and keeps one entry per CDR3 protein. The table records tens of thousands of distinct CDR3 sequences, approximately 13% of them present only once. Material: PBMCs or a T cell subset sorted from them (not recorded which). The J gene is TRBJ2-1, the V gene TRBV30; a possible D gene is TRBD2 (6 bases). The clonotype originates from an adult woman who had mild COVID-19 (a few samples of this study predate the infection). Cell type and time point are not known. This chain's CDR3 is CAWNGGSSYNEQFF. The DNA for the CDR3 is TGTGCCTGGAACGGGGGAAGCTCCTACAATGAGCAGTTCTTC.